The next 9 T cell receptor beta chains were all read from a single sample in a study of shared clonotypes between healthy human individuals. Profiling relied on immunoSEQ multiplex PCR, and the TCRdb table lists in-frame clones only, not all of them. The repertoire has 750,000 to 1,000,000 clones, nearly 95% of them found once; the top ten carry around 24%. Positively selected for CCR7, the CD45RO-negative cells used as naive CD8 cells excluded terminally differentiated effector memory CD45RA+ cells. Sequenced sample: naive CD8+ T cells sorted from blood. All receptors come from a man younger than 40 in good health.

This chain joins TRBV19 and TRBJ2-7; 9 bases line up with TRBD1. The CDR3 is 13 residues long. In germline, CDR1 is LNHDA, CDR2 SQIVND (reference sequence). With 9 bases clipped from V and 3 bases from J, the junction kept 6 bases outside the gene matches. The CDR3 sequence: CASGQGINYEQYF. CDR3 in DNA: TGTGCCAGCGGACAGGGGATAAACTACGAGCAGTACTTC.

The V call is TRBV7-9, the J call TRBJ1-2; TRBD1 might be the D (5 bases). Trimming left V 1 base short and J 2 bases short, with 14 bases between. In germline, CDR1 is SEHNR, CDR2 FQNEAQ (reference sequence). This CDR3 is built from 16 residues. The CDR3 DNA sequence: TGTGCCAGCAGCTTAGGGACCCAGGGAACCAACTATGGCTACACCTTC. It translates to CASSLGTQGTNYGYTF.

CDR3 bases: TGTGCCAGCAGTTTCTTAGGGATCGGTGCCGAGCAGTACTTC. This sequence encodes CASSFLGIGAEQYF. The chain employs TRBV28 and TRBJ2-7; D call uncertain. This CDR3 has 14 residues. The V gene lost 3 bases and the J gene lost 6 bases, with 15 bases spanning the gap. Germline CDR1 MDHEN, CDR2 SYDVKM.

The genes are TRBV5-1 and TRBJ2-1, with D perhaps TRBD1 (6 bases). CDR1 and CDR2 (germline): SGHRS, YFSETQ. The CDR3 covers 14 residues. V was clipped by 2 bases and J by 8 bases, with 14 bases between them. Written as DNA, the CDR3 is TGCGCCAGCAGCTTTCTACAGGGAGTTGATGAGCAGTTCTTC. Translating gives CASSFLQGVDEQFF.

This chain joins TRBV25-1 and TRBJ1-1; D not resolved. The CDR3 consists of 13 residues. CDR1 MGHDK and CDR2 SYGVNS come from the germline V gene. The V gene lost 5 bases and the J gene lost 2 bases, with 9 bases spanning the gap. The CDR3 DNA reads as TGTGCCAGCAGTTGGGGAAAAAACACTGAAGCTTTCTTT. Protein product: CASSWGKNTEAFF.

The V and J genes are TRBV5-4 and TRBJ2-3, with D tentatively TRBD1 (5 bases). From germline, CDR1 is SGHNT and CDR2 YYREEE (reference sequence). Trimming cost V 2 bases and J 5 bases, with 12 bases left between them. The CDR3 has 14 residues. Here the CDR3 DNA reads TGTGCCAGCAGCTTTTTACAGGATGGAGATACGCAGTATTTT. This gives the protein CASSFLQDGDTQYF. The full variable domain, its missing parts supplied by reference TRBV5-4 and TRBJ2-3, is ETGVTQSPTHLIKTRGQQVTLRCSSQSGHNTVSWYQQALGQGPQFIFQYYREEENGRGNFPPRFSGLQFPNYSSELNVNALELDDSALYLCASSFLQDGDTQYFGPGTRLTVL.

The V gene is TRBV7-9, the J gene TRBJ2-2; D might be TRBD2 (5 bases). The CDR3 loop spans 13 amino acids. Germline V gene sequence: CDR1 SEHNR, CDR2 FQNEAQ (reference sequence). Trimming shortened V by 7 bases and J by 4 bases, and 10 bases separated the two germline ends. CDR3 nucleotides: TGTGCCAGCACTAACCGGGGCACCGGGGAGCTGTTTTTT. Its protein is CASTNRGTGELFF.

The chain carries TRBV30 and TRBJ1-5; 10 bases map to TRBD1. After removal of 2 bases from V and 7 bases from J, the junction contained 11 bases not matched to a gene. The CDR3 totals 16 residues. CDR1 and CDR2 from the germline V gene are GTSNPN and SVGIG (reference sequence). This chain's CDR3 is CAWSLTPGQGIQPQHF. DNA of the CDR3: TGTGCCTGGAGTCTTACCCCGGGACAGGGGATACAGCCCCAGCATTTT.

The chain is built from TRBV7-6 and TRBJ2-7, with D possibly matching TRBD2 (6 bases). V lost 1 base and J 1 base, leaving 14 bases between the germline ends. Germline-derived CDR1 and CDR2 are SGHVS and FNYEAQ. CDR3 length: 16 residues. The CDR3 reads CASSLDPRTISYEQYF. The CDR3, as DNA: TGTGCCAGCAGCTTAGACCCCCGGACTATTTCCTACGAGCAGTACTTC. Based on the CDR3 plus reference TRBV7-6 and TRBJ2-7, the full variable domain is GAGVSQSPRYKVTKRGQDVALRCDPISGHVSLYWYRQALGQGPEFLTYFNYEAQQDKSGLPNDRFSAERPEGSISTLTIQRTEQRDSAMYRCASSLDPRTISYEQYFGPGTRLTVT.